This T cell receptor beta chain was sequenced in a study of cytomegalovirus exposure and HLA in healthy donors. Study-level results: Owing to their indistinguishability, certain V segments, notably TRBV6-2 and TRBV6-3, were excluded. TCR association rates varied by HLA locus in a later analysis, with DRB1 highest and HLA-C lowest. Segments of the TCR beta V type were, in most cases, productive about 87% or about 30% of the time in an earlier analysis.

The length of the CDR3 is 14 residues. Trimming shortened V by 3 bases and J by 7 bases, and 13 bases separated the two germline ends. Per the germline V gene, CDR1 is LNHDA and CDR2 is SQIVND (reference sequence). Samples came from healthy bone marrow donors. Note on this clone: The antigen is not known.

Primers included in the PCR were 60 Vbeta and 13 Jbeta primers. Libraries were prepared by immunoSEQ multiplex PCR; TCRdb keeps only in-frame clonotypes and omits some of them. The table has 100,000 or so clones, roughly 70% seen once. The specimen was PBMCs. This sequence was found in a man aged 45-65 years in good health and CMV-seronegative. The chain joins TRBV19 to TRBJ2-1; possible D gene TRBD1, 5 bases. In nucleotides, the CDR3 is TGTGCCAGTAGTATGACACCCCCAGGGAATGAGCAGTTCTTC. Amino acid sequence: CASSMTPPGNEQFF.